Following are 9 T cell receptor beta chains from one sample sequenced in a study of T cell responses to AZD1222 COVID-19 vaccine. Libraries were prepared by immunoSEQ multiplex PCR; TCRdb keeps only in-frame clonotypes and omits some of them. The sample holds approximately 150,000 clones; 75% to 95% are singletons and the top ten take 1.5% to 2%. This specimen was peripheral blood, taken 28 days after the second AZD1222 dose. The receptor source for this set is an adult who received the AZD1222 COVID-19 vaccine.

V is TRBV29-1 and J is TRBJ2-2; TRBD1 matches at 8 bases. The CDR3 consists of 13 residues. CDR1 is SQVTM, CDR2 ANQGSEA, per germline. V lost 4 bases and J lost 7; bases outside the gene matches: 5. The DNA for the CDR3 is TGCAGCGTTGGGGGACAGGACTACGGGGAGCTGTTTTTT. Its translation is CSVGGQDYGELFF.

This rearrangement joins TRBV7-9 to TRBJ1-1; TRBD1 might be the D (5 bases). The CDR3 runs 13 residues. V was trimmed by 3 bases and J by 9 bases, leaving 14 bases between them. The germline V gene encodes CDR1 SEHNR and CDR2 FQNEAQ (reference sequence). CDR3 bases: TGTGCCAGCAGCTTGGGGGACGATCGACAAGCTTTCTTT. It encodes CASSLGDDRQAFF.

V and J are TRBV18 and TRBJ1-4; D remains unclear. Trimming removed 5 bases at V and 5 bases at J, with 18 bases between. CDR1 KGHSH and CDR2 LQKENI come from the germline V gene. The CDR3 spans 16 residues. The CDR3 here is CASSSRASRSNEKLFF. In DNA form, the CDR3 reads TGTGCCAGCTCATCCCGGGCCTCAAGATCCAATGAAAAACTGTTTTTT.

This chain joins TRBV6-5 and TRBJ1-2; no clear D. CDR3 length: 12 residues. Deletions cut 4 bases from V and 4 bases from J, with 7 bases between. Germline lookup yields CDR1 MNHEY and CDR2 SVGAGI. In nucleotides, the CDR3 is TGTGCCAGCAGTTCCGAGCTCTATGGCTACACCTTC. Translated: CASSSELYGYTF.

On this clone: A junction end diverges from the germline sequence, so it may reflect a read error. The chain carries TRBV27 and TRBJ1-6; 10 positions agree with TRBD1. CDR3 length equals 16 residues. Germline V gene lookup returns CDR1 MNHEY and CDR2 SMNVEV (reference sequence). CDR3 DNA sequence: TGTGCCAGCAGTTCCGGGACAGGGGCCTACAATTCACCCCTCCACTTT. This gives the protein CASSSGTGAYNSPLHF.

The chain employs TRBV4-1 and TRBJ1-1; D possibly corresponds to TRBD1 (5 bases). Trimming cost V 3 bases and J 0 bases, with 8 bases left between them. The CDR3 has 14 amino acids. Germline-derived CDR1 and CDR2 are MGHRA and YSYEKL. The chain's CDR3 is CASSQGPLNTEAFF. CDR3 nucleotides: TGCGCCAGCAGCCAGGGGCCCTTGAACACTGAAGCTTTCTTT.

The chain employs TRBV5-1 and TRBJ1-1; possibly TRBD1 for D (5 bases). The V gene lost 0 bases and the J gene lost 6 bases, with 15 bases spanning the gap. Per the germline V gene, CDR1 is SGHRS and CDR2 is YFSETQ. The CDR3 runs 15 residues. The CDR3 sequence: CASSLARGTGAEAFF. DNA of the CDR3: TGCGCCAGCAGCTTGGCTCGCGGGACTGGGGCTGAAGCTTTCTTT.

The V and J genes are TRBV3-1 (or the pseudogene TRBV3-2) and TRBJ2-1, with D unclear. This CDR3 contains 12 residues. With 2 bases removed from V and 7 bases from J, the gap between germline ends came to 6 bases. Per the germline V gene, CDR1 is LGHDT and CDR2 is YNNKEL (reference sequence). CDR3 amino acids: CASSQYRNEQFF. In DNA form, the CDR3 reads TGTGCCAGCAGCCAATATAGGAATGAGCAGTTCTTC.

The V and J genes are TRBV6-5 and TRBJ1-2; D is unclear. In germline, CDR1 is MNHEY, CDR2 SVGAGI. The CDR3 covers 14 residues. V lost 0 bases, J lost 5 bases, and 10 bases lay in between. DNA for the CDR3: TGTGCCAGCAGTTACTCGATAGGGAGGTATGGCTACACCTTC. It is translated as CASSYSIGRYGYTF.